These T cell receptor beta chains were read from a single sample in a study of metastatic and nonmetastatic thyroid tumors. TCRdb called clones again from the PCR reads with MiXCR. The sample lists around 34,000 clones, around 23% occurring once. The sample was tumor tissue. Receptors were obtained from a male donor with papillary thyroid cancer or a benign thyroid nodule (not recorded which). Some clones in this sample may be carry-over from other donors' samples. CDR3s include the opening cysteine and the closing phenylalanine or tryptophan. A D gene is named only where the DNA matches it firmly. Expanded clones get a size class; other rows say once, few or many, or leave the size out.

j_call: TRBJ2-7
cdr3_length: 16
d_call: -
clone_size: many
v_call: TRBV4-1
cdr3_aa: CASSQDPAGLSYEQYF
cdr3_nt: TGCGCCAGCAGCCAAGATCCCGCAGGACTCTCCTACGAGCAGTACTTC

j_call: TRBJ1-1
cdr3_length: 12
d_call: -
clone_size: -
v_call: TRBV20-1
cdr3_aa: CSAWTVDTEAFF
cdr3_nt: TGCAGTGCTTGGACAGTAGACACTGAAGCTTTCTTT

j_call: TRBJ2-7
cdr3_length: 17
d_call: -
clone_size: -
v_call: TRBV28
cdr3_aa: CASIPIEGGGGAGEQYF
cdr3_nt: TGTGCCAGCATCCCAATAGAGGGGGGGGGTGGAGCAGGTGAGCAGTACTTC

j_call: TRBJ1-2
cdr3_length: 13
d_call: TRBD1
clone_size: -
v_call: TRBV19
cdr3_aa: CAISPRGRRGYTF
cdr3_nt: TGTGCCATTAGCCCCAGGGGGCGACGTGGCTACACCTTC

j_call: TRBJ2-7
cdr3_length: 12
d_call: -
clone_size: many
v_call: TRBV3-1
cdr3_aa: CASSLDSYEQYF
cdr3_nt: TGTGCCAGCAGCCTGGACTCTTACGAGCAGTACTTC

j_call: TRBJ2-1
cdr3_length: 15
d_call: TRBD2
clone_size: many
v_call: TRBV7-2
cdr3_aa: CASSSNSGRAGEQFF
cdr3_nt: TGTGCCAGCAGCTCCAATAGCGGGAGGGCCGGTGAGCAGTTCTTC

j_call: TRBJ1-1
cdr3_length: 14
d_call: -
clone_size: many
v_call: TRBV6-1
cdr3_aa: CASSARSVNTEAFF
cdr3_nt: TGTGCCAGCAGCGCCCGTAGCGTGAACACTGAAGCTTTCTTT

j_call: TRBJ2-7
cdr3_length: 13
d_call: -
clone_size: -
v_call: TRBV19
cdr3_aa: CASNNRQCYEQYF
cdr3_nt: TGTGCCAGTAATAACAGACAGTGCTACGAGCAGTACTTC

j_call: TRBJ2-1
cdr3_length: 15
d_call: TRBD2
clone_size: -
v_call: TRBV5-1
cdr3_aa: CASSLVAGGGNEQFF
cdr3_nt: TGCGCCAGTAGCTTGGTCGCGGGAGGGGGCAATGAGCAGTTCTTC

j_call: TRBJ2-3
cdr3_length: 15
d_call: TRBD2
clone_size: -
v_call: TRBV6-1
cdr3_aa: CASSEDSGGADTQYF
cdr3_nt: TGTGCCAGCAGTGAAGATAGCGGGGGGGCCGATACGCAGTATTTT

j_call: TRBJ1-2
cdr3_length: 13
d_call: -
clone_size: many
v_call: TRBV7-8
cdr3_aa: CASTPSRNYGYTF
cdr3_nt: TGTGCCAGCACCCCCTCAAGGAACTATGGCTACACCTTC

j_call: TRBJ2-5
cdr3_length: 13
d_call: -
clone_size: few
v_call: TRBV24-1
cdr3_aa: CATSGGDQETQYF
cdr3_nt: TGTGCCACCAGTGGAGGGGACCAAGAGACCCAGTACTTC

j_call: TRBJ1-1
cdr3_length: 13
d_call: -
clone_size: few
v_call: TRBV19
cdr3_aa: CAILRTEHTEAFF
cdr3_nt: TGTGCCATCCTCCGGACAGAGCACACTGAAGCTTTCTTT

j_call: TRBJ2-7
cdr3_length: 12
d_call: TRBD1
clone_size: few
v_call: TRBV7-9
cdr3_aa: CAIGTGTYEQYF
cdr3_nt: TGCGCCATCGGGACAGGGACCTACGAGCAGTACTTC

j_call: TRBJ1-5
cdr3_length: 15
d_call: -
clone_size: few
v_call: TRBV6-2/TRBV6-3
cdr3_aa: CASSPGGLLNQPQHF
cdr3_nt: TGTGCCAGCAGCCCGGGGGGTCTGCTAAATCAGCCCCAGCATTTT

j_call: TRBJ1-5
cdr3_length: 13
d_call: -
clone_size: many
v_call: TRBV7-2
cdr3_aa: CASSRDINQPQHF
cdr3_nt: TGTGCCAGCAGCAGGGACATCAATCAGCCCCAGCATTTT

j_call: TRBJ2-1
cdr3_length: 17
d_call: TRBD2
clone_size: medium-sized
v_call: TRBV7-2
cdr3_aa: CASSLTGGTSGYNEQFF
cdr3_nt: TGTGCCAGCAGCTTAACGGGTGGAACTAGCGGCTACAATGAGCAGTTCTTC

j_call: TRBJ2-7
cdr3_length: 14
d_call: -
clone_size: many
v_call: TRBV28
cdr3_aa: CASSLPPGSYEQYF
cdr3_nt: TGTGCCAGCAGCCTACCCCCCGGAAGCTACGAGCAGTACTTC

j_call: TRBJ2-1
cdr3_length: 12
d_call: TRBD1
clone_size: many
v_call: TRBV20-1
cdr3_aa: CSAREQGDEQFF
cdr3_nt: TGCAGTGCTAGGGAACAGGGGGATGAGCAGTTCTTC

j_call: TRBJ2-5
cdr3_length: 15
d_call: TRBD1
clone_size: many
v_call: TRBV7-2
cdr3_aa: CASSYQGQGQETQYF
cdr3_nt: TGTGCCAGCAGCTACCAAGGACAGGGCCAAGAGACCCAGTACTTC

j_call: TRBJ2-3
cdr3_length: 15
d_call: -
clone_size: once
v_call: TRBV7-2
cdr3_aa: CASSFACTRADTQYF
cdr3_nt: TGTGCCAGCAGCTTCGCTTGTACTAGAGCAGATACGCAGTATTTT

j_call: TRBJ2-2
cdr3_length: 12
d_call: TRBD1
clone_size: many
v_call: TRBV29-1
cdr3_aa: CSGGQVGGELFF
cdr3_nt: TGCAGCGGGGGACAGGTTGGCGGGGAGCTGTTTTTT

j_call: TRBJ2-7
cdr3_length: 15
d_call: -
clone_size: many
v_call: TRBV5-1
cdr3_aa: CTSSDGTWGYYEQYF
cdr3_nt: TGCACCAGCAGCGATGGGACCTGGGGGTACTACGAGCAGTACTTC

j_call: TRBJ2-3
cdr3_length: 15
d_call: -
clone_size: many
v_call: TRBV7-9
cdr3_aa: CASSSLLRSTDTQYF
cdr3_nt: TGTGCCAGCAGTTCTTTATTGCGGAGCACAGATACGCAGTATTTT

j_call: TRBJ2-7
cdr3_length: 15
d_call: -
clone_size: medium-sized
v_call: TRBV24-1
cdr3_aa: CATSDTRGGSYEQYF
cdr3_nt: TGTGCCACCAGTGATACTAGGGGGGGGTCCTACGAGCAGTACTTC

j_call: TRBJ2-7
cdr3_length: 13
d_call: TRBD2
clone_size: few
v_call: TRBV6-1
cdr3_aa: CASSFLGEGKQYF
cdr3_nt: TGTGCCAGCAGCTTTTTGGGGGAGGGGAAGCAGTACTTC

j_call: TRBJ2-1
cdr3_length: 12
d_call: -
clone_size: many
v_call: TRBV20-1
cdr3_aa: CSAADTYNEQFF
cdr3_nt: TGCAGTGCCGCCGACACCTACAATGAGCAGTTCTTC

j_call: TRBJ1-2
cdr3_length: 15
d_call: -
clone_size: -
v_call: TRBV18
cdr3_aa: CASSPPRGTNYGYTF
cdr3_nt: TGTGCCAGCTCACCACCCAGGGGCACTAACTATGGCTACACCTTC

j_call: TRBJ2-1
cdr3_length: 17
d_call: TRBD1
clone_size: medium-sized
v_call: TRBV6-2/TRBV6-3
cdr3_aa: CASSYSRQGFSNDEQFF
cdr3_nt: TGTGCCAGCAGTTACTCGAGACAGGGGTTCTCTAACGATGAGCAGTTCTTC

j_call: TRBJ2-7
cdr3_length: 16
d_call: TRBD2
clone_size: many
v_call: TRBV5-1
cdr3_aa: CASSSTGLGGRATPYF
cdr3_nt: TGCGCCAGCAGCTCCACAGGGCTCGGCGGGAGGGCTACGCCGTACTTC

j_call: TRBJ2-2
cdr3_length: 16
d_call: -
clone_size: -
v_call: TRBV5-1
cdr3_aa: CASSSARSGTTGELFF
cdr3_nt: TGCGCCAGCAGCTCCGCCCGCTCCGGGACAACCGGGGAGCTGTTTTTT

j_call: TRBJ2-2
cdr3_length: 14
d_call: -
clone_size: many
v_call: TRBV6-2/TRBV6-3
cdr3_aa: CASSYRFGDGELFF
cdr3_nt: TGTGCCAGCAGTTACAGGTTTGGCGACGGGGAGCTGTTTTTT

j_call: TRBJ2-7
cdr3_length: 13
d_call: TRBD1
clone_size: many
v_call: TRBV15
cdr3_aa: CATSSGDSYEQYF
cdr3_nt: TGTGCCACCAGCAGCGGGGACAGCTACGAGCAGTACTTC

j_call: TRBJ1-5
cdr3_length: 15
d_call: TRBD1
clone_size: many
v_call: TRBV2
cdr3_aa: CASRGQGWGNQPQHF
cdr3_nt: TGTGCCAGCAGGGGACAGGGATGGGGCAATCAGCCCCAGCATTTT

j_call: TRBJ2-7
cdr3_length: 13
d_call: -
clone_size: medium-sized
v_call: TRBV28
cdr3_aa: CASSPRTVYEQYF
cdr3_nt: TGTGCCAGCAGCCCTCGGACTGTCTACGAGCAGTACTTC